Sequencing of this TCR beta chain was carried out in a study of beta chain features in type 1 diabetes. All of the isolated RNA was reverse transcribed, so expressed TCRB transcripts were sequenced. Using immunoSEQ multiplex PCR, the repertoire was profiled, and TCRdb retains in-frame clones only, with some absent. The table records 130,000 to 150,000 clones, approximately 13% of them present only once. The germline V gene has CDR1 LNHDA and CDR2 SQIVND (reference sequence). This CDR3 has 14 amino acids. V was cut by 6 bases and J by 0 bases, with 12 bases left in between. On this clone: Antigen unknown.

Whole-study findings and limits: TCRB CDR3 length was moderately but significantly reduced in all four CD4+ subsets of Type 1 diabetes patients.

Purities in excess of 95% were seen in all sorted populations. This receptor was taken from a man aged 18 to 29 with type 1 diabetes. The J gene is TRBJ2-7, the V gene TRBV19, with D uncertain. The sample taken for sequencing was central memory CD4+ T cells from blood. DNA of the CDR3: TGTGCCAGTAGGGCAGCCTTGAGCTCCTACGAGCAGTACTTC. Its protein product is CASRAALSSYEQYF. Drawing the rest from reference TRBV19 and TRBJ2-7, the complete variable domain is DGGITQSPKYLFRKEGQNVTLSCEQNLNHDAMYWYRQDPGQGLRLIYYSQIVNDFQKGDIAEGYSVSREKKESFPLTVTSAQKNPTAFYLCASRAALSSYEQYFGPGTRLTVT.